These T cell receptor beta chains were read from a single sample in a study of blood T cell repertoires in COVID-19. This table comes from immunoSEQ multiplex PCR, and its TCRdb copy is limited to in-frame clones, with some not included. The table includes 250,000 or so clones, roughly 86% detected once. The sample comprised peripheral blood. The receptors shown here come from a man aged 40-55 years with active or convalescent COVID-19. CDR3s include the opening cysteine and the closing phenylalanine or tryptophan. The D gene is left open where the match is weak. Clone size appears in some rows only: once, few, many, or a class for an expanded clone.

CDR3 DNA,CDR3 protein,CDR3 length,J gene,D gene,clone size,V gene
TGTGCCAGCAGCCGCTCTGGGCCCACGGTAGGAAACACCATATATTTT,CASSRSGPTVGNTIYF,16,TRBJ1-3,NA,NA,TRBV7-6
TGTGCCAGCAGCTTAAACACGAACACTGAAGCTTTCTTT,CASSLNTNTEAFF,13,TRBJ1-1,NA,NA,TRBV7-3
TGCAGCGTTGTCGCCTTTAGACAGGGCGGTAACTATGGCTACACCTTC,CSVVAFRQGGNYGYTF,16,TRBJ1-2,TRBD1,few,TRBV29-1
TGTGCCAGCAGCTTTGGGCCACCAGGCACTGAAGCTTTCTTT,CASSFGPPGTEAFF,14,TRBJ1-1,NA,NA,TRBV5-6
TGTGCCAGCAGCCCCCGACAGGGCGGGTCACCCCTCCACTTT,CASSPRQGGSPLHF,14,TRBJ1-6,NA,NA,TRBV21-1
TGTGCCAGCAGCTCACTAGCGGGGGGTAAAACCGGGGAGCTGTTTTTT,CASSSLAGGKTGELFF,16,TRBJ2-2,TRBD2,NA,TRBV5-4
TGTGCCACCAGCACCCGACTGGTTGGCGGAAACACCATATATTTT,CATSTRLVGGNTIYF,15,TRBJ1-3,NA,NA,TRBV15
TGTGCCAGCAGTGAACTTGGTGGGCAGAGCTCCTATAATTCACCCCTCCACTTT,CASSELGGQSSYNSPLHF,18,TRBJ1-6,NA,NA,TRBV6-1
TGTGCCACGGGGGTCCAGGGGGCCTCGATCTATGGCTACACCTTC,CATGVQGASIYGYTF,15,TRBJ1-2,TRBD1,few,TRBV28
TGCGCCAGCAGCTTGGGGCCTGGCGGCACGAACACCGGGGAGCTGTTTTTT,CASSLGPGGTNTGELFF,17,TRBJ2-2,NA,NA,TRBV5-1
TGTGCCAGCAGCCGCGGGGCAGGAGGGGTACAATCACCCCTCCACTTT,CASSRGAGGVQSPLHF,16,TRBJ1-6,NA,NA,TRBV5-5
TGTGCCAGCAGCTTAGTTACTACAGGACGAACCGGGGAGCTGTTTTTT,CASSLVTTGRTGELFF,16,TRBJ2-2,NA,NA,TRBV7-9
TGTGCCAGCAGCTTAGCGGGGCAGAGTTTCGAAGCTTTCTTT,CASSLAGQSFEAFF,14,TRBJ1-1,NA,NA,TRBV7-9
TGTGCCAGCAGTTACCAGGGGTTGGGAGAGACCCAGTACTTC,CASSYQGLGETQYF,14,TRBJ2-5,NA,NA,TRBV2
TGCGCCAGCAGCTTGGCCGGGTCCGGCACTGAAGCTTTCTTT,CASSLAGSGTEAFF,14,TRBJ1-1,NA,NA,TRBV5-1
TGTGCCACCTTCTCCGGGACAGGGGATGGCAATCAGCCCCAGCATTTT,CATFSGTGDGNQPQHF,16,TRBJ1-5,TRBD1,NA,TRBV6-4
TGTGCCAGTAGTAGGACAGGGCCAGATACGCAGTATTTT,CASSRTGPDTQYF,13,TRBJ2-3,TRBD1,NA,TRBV19
TGTGCCAGCAGTGAAGGGACAGGGAAGGGTCATGGGCAGTTCTTC,CASSEGTGKGHGQFF,15,TRBJ2-1,TRBD1,NA,TRBV25-1
TGTGCCATCAGTGGGGAGGTGAACACTGAAGCTTTCTTT,CAISGEVNTEAFF,13,TRBJ1-1,NA,NA,TRBV10-3
TGTGCCAGCAGTTTATTCGGACAGGGAGCCCCTCAGCCCCAGCATTTT,CASSLFGQGAPQPQHF,16,TRBJ1-5,TRBD1,NA,TRBV28
TGTGCCAGCAGAGGACAGTCCAATTCACCCCTCCACTTT,CASRGQSNSPLHF,13,TRBJ1-6,NA,once,TRBV6-5
TGTGCCAGCAGCGGATCTAGCGGGAATGAGCAGTTCTTC,CASSGSSGNEQFF,13,TRBJ2-1,TRBD2,NA,TRBV9
TGTGCCAGCAGCCAAGTGGGGACAGGGGACTCCGAGCAGTACTTC,CASSQVGTGDSEQYF,15,TRBJ2-7,TRBD1,once,TRBV14
TGTGCCAGCAGTCTCGACAGGGACAATGAGCAGTTCTTC,CASSLDRDNEQFF,13,TRBJ2-1,TRBD1,NA,TRBV12-3/TRBV12-4
TGTGCCAGCAGCTTGGAGACAGGGTTCGACACTGAAGCTTTCTTT,CASSLETGFDTEAFF,15,TRBJ1-1,TRBD1,once,TRBV11-3
TGTGCCAGCAGCGGACTAGCGGATACGCAGTATTTT,CASSGLADTQYF,12,TRBJ2-3,TRBD2,once,TRBV2
TGTGCCACCAGTGATTTGACGGAGACAGGTTCCAGCACAGATACGCAGTATTTT,CATSDLTETGSSTDTQYF,18,TRBJ2-3,NA,NA,TRBV24-1
TGTGCCAGCAGCCTCCTCTCCTATGGCTACACCTTC,CASSLLSYGYTF,12,TRBJ1-2,NA,NA,TRBV14
TGTGCCACCAGTGATTTCGTTCCCCGAGCGGGAGGGTTCACAGATACGCAGTATTTT,CATSDFVPRAGGFTDTQYF,19,TRBJ2-3,TRBD2,NA,TRBV24-1
TGTGCCAGCAGCGTAGGTTCCGGGGGGCACTCCTACGAGCAGTACTTC,CASSVGSGGHSYEQYF,16,TRBJ2-7,NA,NA,TRBV9
TGTGCCAGCAGTGAGACAGGGGCGAACACTGAAGCTTTCTTT,CASSETGANTEAFF,14,TRBJ1-1,TRBD1,NA,TRBV28
TGTGCCAGCAGCTTATGGGCTAGCGGGGACACAGATACGCAGTATTTT,CASSLWASGDTDTQYF,16,TRBJ2-3,TRBD2,once,TRBV7-9
TGTGCCAGCAGTTTTCGGACTAGCGGGGGGGAGACCCAGTACTTC,CASSFRTSGGETQYF,15,TRBJ2-5,TRBD2,NA,TRBV6-5
TGTGCCAGCGCCGAGGGAGCCGGGGTCTCCTACGAGCAGTACTTC,CASAEGAGVSYEQYF,15,TRBJ2-7,NA,NA,TRBV7-9
TGTGCCAGCAGTTCGGGGGTTGGTGGCTACACCTTC,CASSSGVGGYTF,12,TRBJ1-2,NA,once,TRBV27
TGTGCCAGCAGCCCATACGGGAGCAATGAGCAGTTCTTC,CASSPYGSNEQFF,13,TRBJ2-1,NA,NA,TRBV11-3
TGTGCCAGCAGCCATGGACAGGGTGGAGGTGGTGAAAAACTGTTTTTT,CASSHGQGGGGEKLFF,16,TRBJ1-4,TRBD1,NA,TRBV4-2
TGTGCCAGCAGCTTAGTAAGGGGCATGAACACTGAAGCTTTCTTT,CASSLVRGMNTEAFF,15,TRBJ1-1,NA,NA,TRBV7-9
TGTGCCAGCAGCCAACCTTTCACAGATACGCAGTATTTT,CASSQPFTDTQYF,13,TRBJ2-3,NA,NA,TRBV14
TGTGCCAGCAGCCCCCCGGGACTAGCGTGGAGCTCCTACAATGAGCAGTTCTTC,CASSPPGLAWSSYNEQFF,18,TRBJ2-1,TRBD2,NA,TRBV7-9
TGTGCCAGCAGTTACTCGAAAACAGGGGGGAGTCAGCCCCAGCATTTT,CASSYSKTGGSQPQHF,16,TRBJ1-5,TRBD1,NA,TRBV6-5
TGTGCCAGCAGCTCTGGACAGGGAGCTTTAGGGGAAGGCTACACCTTC,CASSSGQGALGEGYTF,16,TRBJ1-2,TRBD1,NA,TRBV7-2
TGTGCCAGCAGCCCGAGGAAGGGGTCCCTTTATAGCAATCAGCCCCAGCATTTT,CASSPRKGSLYSNQPQHF,18,TRBJ1-5,NA,NA,TRBV21-1
TGCAGCGTGAAGGGGGCGCGAGGAGACACTGAAGCTTTCTTT,CSVKGARGDTEAFF,14,TRBJ1-1,TRBD1,NA,TRBV29-1
TGTGCCAGCAGTTTTGGACTGAATTCACCCCTCCACTTT,CASSFGLNSPLHF,13,TRBJ1-6,NA,NA,TRBV12-3/TRBV12-4
TGTGCCAGCAGCATGGACAGGGGGACCTATGGCTACACCTTC,CASSMDRGTYGYTF,14,TRBJ1-2,TRBD1,NA,TRBV5-4
TGTGCCTGGAGTCAGGAAGGGGGTTCACCCCTCCACTTT,CAWSQEGGSPLHF,13,TRBJ1-6,NA,NA,TRBV30
TGTGCCTGGACTAGTGCTAGCACAGATACGCAGTATTTT,CAWTSASTDTQYF,13,TRBJ2-3,NA,NA,TRBV30
TGTGCCAGCAGCGGTGGAGCTAGCGGGGGTCAGAGGGAGACCCAGTACTTC,CASSGGASGGQRETQYF,17,TRBJ2-5,TRBD2,NA,TRBV5-4
TGTGCCAGCAGTGAACGACAAGCAACTAATGAAAAACTGTTTTTT,CASSERQATNEKLFF,15,TRBJ1-4,NA,NA,TRBV25-1
TGTGCCAGCAGCCGGGGGACAGTTTCGAATCATCAGCCCCAGCATTTT,CASSRGTVSNHQPQHF,16,TRBJ1-5,TRBD1,few,TRBV5-8
TGCGCCAGCAGCCAAGGGTGGCCGGGGTCCTACAATGAGCAGTTCTTC,CASSQGWPGSYNEQFF,16,TRBJ2-1,NA,NA,TRBV4-1